Listed below are T cell receptor beta chains from one sample, sequenced in a study of PD-1 blockade in classical Hodgkin lymphoma. Profiled with immunoSEQ multiplex PCR; TCRdb holds only in-frame clones, not every one. The sample gives about 27,000 clones, roughly 72% of which show up once; 3.5% to 4.5% is in the top ten. Material: peripheral blood mononuclear cells (PBMCs), obtained before the fourth cycle of nivolumab. The receptors derive from a human donor with classical Hodgkin lymphoma. CDR3s include the opening cysteine and the closing phenylalanine or tryptophan. D genes are given only for firm matches. The listing skips clone size in some rows; elsewhere it reads once, few, many or a size class.

TRBD2	TRBJ2-2	medium-sized	TRBV30	TGTGCCTGGAGTTGGACTAGTTCAGTCGGGGAGCTGTTTTTT	CAWSWTSSVGELFF
TRBD2	TRBJ2-2	-	TRBV6-6	TGTGCCAGCAGTGGCTCTAGCGGGAGACGGACCGGGGAGCTGTTTTTT	CASSGSSGRRTGELFF
TRBD1	TRBJ1-6	-	TRBV5-1	TGCGCCAGCAGCTTAACAGGGGAGTATACCCTCCACTTT	CASSLTGEYTLHF
-	TRBJ2-3	few	TRBV4-3	TGCGCCAGCAGCCAAGATGCCTGGGATACGCAGTATTTT	CASSQDAWDTQYF
-	TRBJ1-1	-	TRBV5-1	TGCGCCAGCAGAGGAGGGGTAGGGGTGAACACTGAAGCTTTCTTT	CASRGGVGVNTEAFF
-	TRBJ1-1	-	TRBV28	TGTGCCAGCAGTTTATTGGATGGTGAAGCTTTCTTT	CASSLLDGEAFF
-	TRBJ1-2	-	TRBV5-1	TGCGCCAGCAGCTTGGAGTGGGGCCATGGCTACACCTTC	CASSLEWGHGYTF
-	TRBJ2-7	-	TRBV5-1	TGCGCCAGCAGCTTGGCATTAGGGGGGCTAAAGGAGCAGTACTTC	CASSLALGGLKEQYF
TRBD1	TRBJ2-3	-	TRBV11-3	TGTGCCAGCAGCTTAACAGGGGTAATAGATACGCAGTATTTT	CASSLTGVIDTQYF
-	TRBJ2-7	-	TRBV6-5	TGTGCCAGCAGTTACTCGATGTCCTCCTACGAGCAGTACTTC	CASSYSMSSYEQYF
TRBD2	TRBJ2-2	-	TRBV13	TGTGCCAGCAGCTTAGCTAGCGGGGCGAACACCGGGGAGCTGTTTTTT	CASSLASGANTGELFF
-	TRBJ2-2	once	TRBV6-6	TGTGCCAGCCGGTCGACCGGGGAGCTGTTTTTT	CASRSTGELFF
TRBD1	TRBJ1-1	-	TRBV27	TGTGCCAGCAGTATACAGGGGGGGAACACTGAAGCTTTCTTT	CASSIQGGNTEAFF
-	TRBJ2-3	-	TRBV19	TGTGCCAGTAGTATCGGAGGTCAAGATACGCAGTATTTT	CASSIGGQDTQYF
-	TRBJ2-3	-	TRBV7-9	TGTGCCAGCACCATTCTTAGATTTGGGCACCTCTTCACAGATACGCAGTATTTT	CASTILRFGHLFTDTQYF
-	TRBJ2-1	few	TRBV27	TGTGCCAGCAGTCGATCTTTAGCTAGGCTCAATGAGCAGTTCTTC	CASSRSLARLNEQFF
-	TRBJ1-1	-	TRBV18	TGTGCCAGCTCACCGTTTGTGGTTGGGGTAGGTTTCACTGAAGCTTTCTTT	CASSPFVVGVGFTEAFF
TRBD1	TRBJ1-2	once	TRBV18	TGTGCCAGTCGGGACAGTGGTCCCCGTAACTATGGCTACACCTTC	CASRDSGPRNYGYTF
TRBD2	TRBJ2-1	-	TRBV5-1	TGCGCCAGCAGCTCTACTAGCGGGGACGAAAATGAGCAGTTCTTC	CASSSTSGDENEQFF
TRBD2	TRBJ2-3	-	TRBV27	TGTGCCAGCAGTTCTAGCGGGCACACAGATACGCAGTATTTT	CASSSSGHTDTQYF
-	TRBJ2-1	-	TRBV15	TGTGCCACCAGCTTGTCAACAGGTCTGGGGGACAATGAGCAGTTCTTC	CATSLSTGLGDNEQFF
TRBD2	TRBJ2-5	-	TRBV7-9	TGTGCCAGCAGCTTAGTCTCGGGAGGGCCGGAGACCCAGTACTTC	CASSLVSGGPETQYF
-	TRBJ1-5	-	TRBV18	TGTGCCAGCTCACCTTCTGGTTGGCAGCCCCAGCATTTT	CASSPSGWQPQHF